This T cell receptor (beta chain) originates from a study of T cells in localized non-small cell lung cancer. Sequencing was performed with immunoSEQ multiplex PCR; in TCRdb, only in-frame clones are kept and a portion is missing. The table has 90,000 to 95,000 clones, roughly 93% seen once. This CDR3 has 14 residues. Germline CDR1 reads SGHDT; CDR2 reads YYEEEE. Losses at the gene ends were 6 bases for V and 3 bases for J; bases not matched to a gene: 8. This sample comprised PBMCs, obtained before any cancer treatment. V is TRBV5-6 and J is TRBJ1-2, with TRBD1 matching 7 bases. The TCR comes from a woman aged 40 to 75 with stage II squamous cell lung carcinoma. The CDR3 spells CASTLTGVDYGYTF. The CDR3 DNA sequence: TGTGCCAGCACCTTAACAGGGGTCGACTATGGCTACACCTTC.